The clone carrying this T cell receptor beta chain was picked up a small number of times. Antigen specificity is unknown. According to the study, TCR beta libraries were built with iRepertoire HTBI primers and CDR3-region Arm-PCR. MiXCR, applied by TCRdb to the multiplex PCR reads, yields one record per CDR3 protein. Here the sample spans more than 300,000 distinct CDR3 sequences, 15% to 19% being singletons. Germline trimming cut 1 base from V and 4 bases from J; bases unmatched to any gene: 5. Germline CDR1 and CDR2: SGHVS and FQNEAQ. CDR3 length: 16 residues. The data stem from a study of regulatory T cells in long-lasting Graves disease. Study-wide results and limits: Accuracy may have been reduced by the small sample size.

The time point here: newly diagnosed GD, antithyroid drugs for less than 3 months. Scientists built the TCR library using RNA that was extracted from PBMCs. This clonotype originated in a female donor with Graves disease. Sequences were derived from peripheral blood mononuclear cells (PBMCs), sampled at new diagnosis, from a patient treated with antithyroid drugs. The rearrangement links TRBV7-8 to TRBJ2-2; 8 bases are shared with TRBD2. CDR3 nucleotide sequence: TGTGCCAGCAGCTTAGTGACTAGCGTCGTCACCGGGGAGCTGTTTTTT. Translation: CASSLVTSVVTGELFF.